Listed below are T cell receptor beta chains from one sample, sequenced in a study of response to subunit inactivated influenza vaccine. TCRdb called the RT-PCR reads again in MiXCR, with one record for every CDR3 protein. Here the sample spans around 710,000 distinct CDR3 sequences, approximately 13% being singletons. Sample: PBMCs from blood, taken less than 15 days before vaccination. The receptor source for this set is a man between 50 and 59 years old who received an inactivated influenza vaccine. Each CDR3 is given with its conserved first and last residue. A D gene is named only where the DNA matches it firmly. Clone size appears in some rows only: once, few, many, or a class for an expanded clone.

j_call: TRBJ2-6
v_call: TRBV12-3/TRBV12-4
d_call: .
clone_size: .
cdr3_nt: TGTGCCAGCAGTTTAGGCCGAAGCTCTGGGGCCAACGTCCTGACTTTC
cdr3_aa: CASSLGRSSGANVLTF

j_call: TRBJ1-1
v_call: TRBV3-1
d_call: .
clone_size: few
cdr3_nt: TGTGCCAGCAGACAAGGTCGTCAGGGTCAAGCTTTCTTT
cdr3_aa: CASRQGRQGQAFF

j_call: TRBJ2-6
v_call: TRBV15
d_call: .
clone_size: .
cdr3_nt: TGTGCCACCAGCAGAGACAGGGTCGGGGCCAACGTCCTGACTTTC
cdr3_aa: CATSRDRVGANVLTF

j_call: TRBJ2-2
v_call: TRBV28
d_call: .
clone_size: few
cdr3_nt: TGTGCCAGCAGTTTGGTAACAGGGTTGGTTACCGGGGAGCTGTTTTTT
cdr3_aa: CASSLVTGLVTGELFF

j_call: TRBJ1-1
v_call: TRBV4-1
d_call: TRBD1
clone_size: .
cdr3_nt: TGCGCCAGCAGCCAATTGGGACAGGGGGGGCTAGGGGCTTTCTTT
cdr3_aa: CASSQLGQGGLGAFF

j_call: TRBJ1-2
v_call: TRBV7-6
d_call: .
clone_size: many
cdr3_nt: TGTGCCAGCAGCTTAAACGGAGCCAGGGCGAACTATGGCTACACCTTC
cdr3_aa: CASSLNGARANYGYTF

j_call: TRBJ2-3
v_call: TRBV2
d_call: TRBD2
clone_size: few
cdr3_nt: TGTGCCAGCAGTGAACTAGCGGGGCACACAGATACGCAGTATTTT
cdr3_aa: CASSELAGHTDTQYF

j_call: TRBJ2-7
v_call: TRBV29-1
d_call: TRBD1
clone_size: few
cdr3_nt: TGCAGCGTTGAAGATCGGGGTCAGGGGGACGAGCAGTACTTC
cdr3_aa: CSVEDRGQGDEQYF

j_call: TRBJ2-2
v_call: TRBV9
d_call: .
clone_size: .
cdr3_nt: TGTGCCAGCAGCGCTTGGGGGGGCGCGAACACCGGGGAGCTGTTTTTT
cdr3_aa: CASSAWGGANTGELFF

j_call: TRBJ1-6
v_call: TRBV5-1
d_call: .
clone_size: .
cdr3_nt: TGCGCCAGCAGCACTCACCCGGACGGACTTTCACCCCTCCACTTT
cdr3_aa: CASSTHPDGLSPLHF

j_call: TRBJ1-5
v_call: TRBV7-2
d_call: TRBD1
clone_size: .
cdr3_nt: TGTGCCAGCAGACCGGACAGGATGGGCAATCAGCCCCAGCATTTT
cdr3_aa: CASRPDRMGNQPQHF

j_call: TRBJ1-5
v_call: TRBV20-1
d_call: TRBD1
clone_size: .
cdr3_nt: TGCAGTGCTAGGCCGAGACAGGGGAGCAGGCCCCAGCATTTT
cdr3_aa: CSARPRQGSRPQHF

j_call: TRBJ1-2
v_call: TRBV29-1
d_call: TRBD1
clone_size: few
cdr3_nt: TGCAGCGCCGGACAGGGAATCTATGGCTACACCTTC
cdr3_aa: CSAGQGIYGYTF

j_call: TRBJ2-3
v_call: TRBV5-1
d_call: .
clone_size: .
cdr3_nt: TGCGCCAGCAGCTTGAGGCCCCTGGATACGCAGTATTTT
cdr3_aa: CASSLRPLDTQYF

j_call: TRBJ2-5
v_call: TRBV5-1
d_call: .
clone_size: few
cdr3_nt: TGCGCCAGCAGCTTGGACAGGGTGGGAGTGGAGACCCAGTACTTC
cdr3_aa: CASSLDRVGVETQYF

j_call: TRBJ1-1
v_call: TRBV4-3
d_call: .
clone_size: .
cdr3_nt: TGCGCCAGCAGCCAAGAACCCGGGGGTTACCTTATGAACACTGAAGCTTTCTTT
cdr3_aa: CASSQEPGGYLMNTEAFF

j_call: TRBJ1-3
v_call: TRBV3-1
d_call: TRBD1
clone_size: .
cdr3_nt: TGTGCCAGCAGCCTCTGGACAGGGGAGACTGGAAACACCATATATTTT
cdr3_aa: CASSLWTGETGNTIYF

j_call: TRBJ1-2
v_call: TRBV29-1
d_call: .
clone_size: few
cdr3_nt: TGCAGCGTTGGACAGTTTTATGGCTATGGCTACACCTTC
cdr3_aa: CSVGQFYGYGYTF

j_call: TRBJ2-2
v_call: TRBV28
d_call: .
clone_size: few
cdr3_nt: TGTGCCAGCAGCCCCACGGACTACACCGGGGAGCTGTTTTTT
cdr3_aa: CASSPTDYTGELFF

j_call: TRBJ2-5
v_call: TRBV4-2
d_call: TRBD2
clone_size: .
cdr3_nt: TGTGCCAGCAGCCAAGAGTCGGGAGGGGAGACCCAGTACTTC
cdr3_aa: CASSQESGGETQYF

j_call: TRBJ2-7
v_call: TRBV20-1
d_call: TRBD2
clone_size: .
cdr3_nt: TGCAGTGCTAACCTAGCGGGAGGATCCTACGAGCAGTACTTC
cdr3_aa: CSANLAGGSYEQYF

j_call: TRBJ2-7
v_call: TRBV12-3/TRBV12-4
d_call: .
clone_size: .
cdr3_nt: TGTGCCAGCAGTTTTTCGGGGGCGTCCGAGCAGTACTTC
cdr3_aa: CASSFSGASEQYF

j_call: TRBJ1-5
v_call: TRBV24-1
d_call: TRBD1
clone_size: few
cdr3_nt: TGTGCCACCAGTGACCCCGACAGGGCTTGGGATCAGCCCCAGCATTTT
cdr3_aa: CATSDPDRAWDQPQHF

j_call: TRBJ1-5
v_call: TRBV20-1
d_call: TRBD1
clone_size: few
cdr3_nt: TGCAGTGCTAGCACAGGGGGCAATCAGCCCCAGCATTTT
cdr3_aa: CSASTGGNQPQHF

j_call: TRBJ1-5
v_call: TRBV7-2
d_call: .
clone_size: many
cdr3_nt: TGTGCCAGCAGCTCATACAATCAGCCCCAGCATTTT
cdr3_aa: CASSSYNQPQHF

j_call: TRBJ2-1
v_call: TRBV20-1
d_call: TRBD1
clone_size: few
cdr3_nt: TGCAGGACAGGGGACTCCTACAATGAGCAGTTCTTC
cdr3_aa: CRTGDSYNEQFF

j_call: TRBJ2-7
v_call: TRBV4-1
d_call: .
clone_size: .
cdr3_nt: TGCGCCAGCAGCCAGAACTTTCGGGAAGGCTCCTACGAGCAGTACTTC
cdr3_aa: CASSQNFREGSYEQYF